Sequencing of this T cell receptor beta chain was carried out in a study of blood T cell repertoires in COVID-19. In Cohort 3, a recovered donor had either two negative PCRs, clearance, or symptom resolution. The CDR3 has 15 residues. From germline, CDR1 is KGHSH and CDR2 LQKENI. Between the trimmed V and J ends, which lost 2 bases and 7 bases, there was a span of 12 bases. Generated by immunoSEQ multiplex PCR, the TCRdb table keeps only in-frame clones and is missing some. The sample consists of roughly 250,000 clones, 85% to 90% of them appearing once. The sequencing sample was made of PBMCs or T cells enriched from blood (not recorded which). The genes are TRBV18 and TRBJ1-6, with D tentatively TRBD1 (6 bases). The receptor was derived from a woman aged 50 to 60 who had recovered from COVID-19. The CDR3 bases are TGTGCCAGCTCACCAGCCGGGACATTCAATTCACCCCTCCACTTT. It codes for CASSPAGTFNSPLHF.